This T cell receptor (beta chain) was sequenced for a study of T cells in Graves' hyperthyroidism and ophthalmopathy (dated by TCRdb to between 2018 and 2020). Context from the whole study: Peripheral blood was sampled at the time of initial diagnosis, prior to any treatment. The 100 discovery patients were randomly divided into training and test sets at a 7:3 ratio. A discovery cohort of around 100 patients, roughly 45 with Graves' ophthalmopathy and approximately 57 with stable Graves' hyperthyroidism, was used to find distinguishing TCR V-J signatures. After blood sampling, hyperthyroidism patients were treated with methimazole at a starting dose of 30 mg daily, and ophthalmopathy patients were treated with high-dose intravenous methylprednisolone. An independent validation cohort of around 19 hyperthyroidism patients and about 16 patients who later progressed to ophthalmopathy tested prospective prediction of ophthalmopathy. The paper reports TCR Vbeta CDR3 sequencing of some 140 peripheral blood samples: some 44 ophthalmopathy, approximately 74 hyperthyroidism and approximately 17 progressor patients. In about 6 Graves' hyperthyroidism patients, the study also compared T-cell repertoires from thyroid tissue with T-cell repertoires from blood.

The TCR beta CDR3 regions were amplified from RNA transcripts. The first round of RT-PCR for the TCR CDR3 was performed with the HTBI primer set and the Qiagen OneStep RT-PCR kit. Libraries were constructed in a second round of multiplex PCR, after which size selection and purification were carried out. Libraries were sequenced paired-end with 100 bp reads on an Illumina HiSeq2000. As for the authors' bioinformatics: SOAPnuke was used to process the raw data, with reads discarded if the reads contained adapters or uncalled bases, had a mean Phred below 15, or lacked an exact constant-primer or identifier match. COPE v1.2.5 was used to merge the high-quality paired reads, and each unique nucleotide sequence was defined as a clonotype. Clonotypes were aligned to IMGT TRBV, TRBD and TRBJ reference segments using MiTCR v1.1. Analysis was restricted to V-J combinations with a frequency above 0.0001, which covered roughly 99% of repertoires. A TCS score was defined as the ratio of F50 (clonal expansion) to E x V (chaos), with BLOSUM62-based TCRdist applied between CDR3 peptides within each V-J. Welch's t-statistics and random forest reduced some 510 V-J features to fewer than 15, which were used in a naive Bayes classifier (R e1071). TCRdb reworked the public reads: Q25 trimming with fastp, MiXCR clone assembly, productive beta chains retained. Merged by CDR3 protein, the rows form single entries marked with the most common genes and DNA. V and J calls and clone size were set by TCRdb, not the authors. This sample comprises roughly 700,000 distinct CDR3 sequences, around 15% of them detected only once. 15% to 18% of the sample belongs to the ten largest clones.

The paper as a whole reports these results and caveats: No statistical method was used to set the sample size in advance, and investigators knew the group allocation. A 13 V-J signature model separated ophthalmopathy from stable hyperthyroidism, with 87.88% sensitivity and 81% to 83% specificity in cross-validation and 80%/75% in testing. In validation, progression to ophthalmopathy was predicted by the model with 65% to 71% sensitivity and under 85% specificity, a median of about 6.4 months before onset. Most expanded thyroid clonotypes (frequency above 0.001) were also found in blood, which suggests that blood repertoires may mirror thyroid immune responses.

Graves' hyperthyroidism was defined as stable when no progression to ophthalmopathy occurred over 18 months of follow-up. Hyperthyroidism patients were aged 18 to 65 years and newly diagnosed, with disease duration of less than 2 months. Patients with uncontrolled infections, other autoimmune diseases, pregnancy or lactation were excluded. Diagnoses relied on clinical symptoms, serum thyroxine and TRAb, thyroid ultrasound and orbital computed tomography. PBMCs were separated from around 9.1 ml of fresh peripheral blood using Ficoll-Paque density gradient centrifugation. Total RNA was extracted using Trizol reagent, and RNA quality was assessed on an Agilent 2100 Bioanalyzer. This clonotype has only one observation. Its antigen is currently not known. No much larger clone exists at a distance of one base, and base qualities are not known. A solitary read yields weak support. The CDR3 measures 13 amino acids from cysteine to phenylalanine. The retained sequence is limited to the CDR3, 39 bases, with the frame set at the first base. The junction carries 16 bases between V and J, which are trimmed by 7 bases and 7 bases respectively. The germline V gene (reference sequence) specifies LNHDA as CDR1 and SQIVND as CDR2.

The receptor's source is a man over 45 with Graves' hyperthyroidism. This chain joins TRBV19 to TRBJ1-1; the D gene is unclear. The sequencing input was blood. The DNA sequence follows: TGTGCCAGTAACCCCCGGAGGGAGGGTGAAGCTTTCTTT. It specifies CASNPRREGEAFF.